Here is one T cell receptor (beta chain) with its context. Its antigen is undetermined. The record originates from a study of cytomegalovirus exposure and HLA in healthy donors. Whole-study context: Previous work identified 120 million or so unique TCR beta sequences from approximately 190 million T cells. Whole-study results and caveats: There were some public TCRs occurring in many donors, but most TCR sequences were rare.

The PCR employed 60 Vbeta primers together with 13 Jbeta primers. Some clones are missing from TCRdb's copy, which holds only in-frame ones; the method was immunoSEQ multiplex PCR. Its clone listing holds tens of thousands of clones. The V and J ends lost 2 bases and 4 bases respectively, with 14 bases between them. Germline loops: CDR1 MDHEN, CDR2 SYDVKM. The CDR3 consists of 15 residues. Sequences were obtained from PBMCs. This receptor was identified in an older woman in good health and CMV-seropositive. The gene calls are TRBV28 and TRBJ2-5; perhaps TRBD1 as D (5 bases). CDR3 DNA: TGTGCCAGCAGTTTAAATCAGGGTAGTGGAGAGACCCAGTACTTC. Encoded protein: CASSLNQGSGETQYF.